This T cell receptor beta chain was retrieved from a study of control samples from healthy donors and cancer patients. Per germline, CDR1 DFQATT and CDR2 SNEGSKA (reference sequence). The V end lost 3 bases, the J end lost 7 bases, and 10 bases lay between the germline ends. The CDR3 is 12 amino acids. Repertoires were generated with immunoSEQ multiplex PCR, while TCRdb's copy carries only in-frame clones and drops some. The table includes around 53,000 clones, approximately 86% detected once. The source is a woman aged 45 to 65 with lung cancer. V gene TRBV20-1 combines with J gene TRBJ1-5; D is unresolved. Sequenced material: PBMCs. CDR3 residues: CSASNTNQPQHF. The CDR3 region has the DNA TGCAGTGCTAGTAATACGAACCAGCCCCAGCATTTT.